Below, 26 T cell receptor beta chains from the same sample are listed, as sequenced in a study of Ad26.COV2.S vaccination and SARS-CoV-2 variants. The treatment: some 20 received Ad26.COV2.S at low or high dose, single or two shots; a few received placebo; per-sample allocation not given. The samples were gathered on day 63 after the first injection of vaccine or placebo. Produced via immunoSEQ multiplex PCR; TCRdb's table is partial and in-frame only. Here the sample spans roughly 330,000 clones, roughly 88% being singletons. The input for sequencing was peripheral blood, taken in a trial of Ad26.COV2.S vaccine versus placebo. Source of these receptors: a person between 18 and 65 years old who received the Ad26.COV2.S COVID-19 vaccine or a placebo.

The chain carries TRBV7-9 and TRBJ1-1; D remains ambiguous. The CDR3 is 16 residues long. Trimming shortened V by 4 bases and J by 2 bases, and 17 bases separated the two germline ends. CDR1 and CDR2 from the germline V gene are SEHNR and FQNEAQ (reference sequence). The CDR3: CASSYMTNRVNTEAFF. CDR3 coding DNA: TGTGCCAGCAGCTATATGACGAATAGGGTAAACACTGAAGCTTTCTTT.

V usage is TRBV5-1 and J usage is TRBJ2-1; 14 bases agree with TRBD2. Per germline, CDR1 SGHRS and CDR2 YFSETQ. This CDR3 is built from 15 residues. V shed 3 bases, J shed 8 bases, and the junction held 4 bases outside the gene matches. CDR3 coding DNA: TGCGCCAGCAGCTCCGGGACTAGCGGGAGCGATGAGCAGTTCTTC. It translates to CASSSGTSGSDEQFF.

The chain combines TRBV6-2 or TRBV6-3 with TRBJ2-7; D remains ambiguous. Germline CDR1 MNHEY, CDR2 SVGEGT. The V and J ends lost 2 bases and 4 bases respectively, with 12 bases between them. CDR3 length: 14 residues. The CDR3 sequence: CASSYQASSYEQYV. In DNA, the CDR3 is TGTGCCAGCAGTTACCAAGCGTCCTCTTACGAGCAGTACGTC.

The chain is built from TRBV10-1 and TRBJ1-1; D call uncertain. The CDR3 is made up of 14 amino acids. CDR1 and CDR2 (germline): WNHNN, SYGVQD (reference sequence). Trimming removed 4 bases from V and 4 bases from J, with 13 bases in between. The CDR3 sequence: CASSVREMGTEAFF. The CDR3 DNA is TGCGCCAGCAGTGTTAGGGAAATGGGCACTGAAGCTTTCTTT.

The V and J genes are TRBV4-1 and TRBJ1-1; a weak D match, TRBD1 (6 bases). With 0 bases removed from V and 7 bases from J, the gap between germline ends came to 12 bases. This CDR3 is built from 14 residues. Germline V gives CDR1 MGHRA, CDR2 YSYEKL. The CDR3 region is CASSQDAGASEAFF. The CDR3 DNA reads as TGCGCCAGCAGCCAAGATGCGGGGGCGAGTGAAGCTTTCTTT.

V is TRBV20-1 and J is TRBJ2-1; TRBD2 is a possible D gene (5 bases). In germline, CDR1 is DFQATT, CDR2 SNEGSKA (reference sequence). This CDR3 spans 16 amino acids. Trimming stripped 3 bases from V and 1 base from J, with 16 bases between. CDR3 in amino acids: CSASLSGSSSYNEQFF. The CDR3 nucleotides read TGCAGTGCTAGTCTGAGTGGGAGCAGTTCCTACAATGAGCAGTTCTTC.

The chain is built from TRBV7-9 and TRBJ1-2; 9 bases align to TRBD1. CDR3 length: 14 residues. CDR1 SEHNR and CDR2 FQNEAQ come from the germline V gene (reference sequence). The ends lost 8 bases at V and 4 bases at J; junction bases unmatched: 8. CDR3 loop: CASRGTGIGYGYTF. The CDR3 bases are TGTGCCAGCCGTGGGACAGGGATTGGCTATGGCTACACCTTC.

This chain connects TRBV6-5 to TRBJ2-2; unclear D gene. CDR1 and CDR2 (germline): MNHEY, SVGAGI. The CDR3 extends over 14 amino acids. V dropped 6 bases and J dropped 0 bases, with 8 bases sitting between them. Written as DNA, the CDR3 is TGTGCCAGCAGCCAATATCCGAACACCGGGGAGCTGTTTTTT. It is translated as CASSQYPNTGELFF.

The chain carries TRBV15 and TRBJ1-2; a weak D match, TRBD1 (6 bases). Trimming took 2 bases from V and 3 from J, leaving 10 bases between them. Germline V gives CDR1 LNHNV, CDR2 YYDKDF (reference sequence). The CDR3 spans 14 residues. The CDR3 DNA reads TGTGCCACCAGCAGACGTGAGGGGGACTATGGCTACACCTTC. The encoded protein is CATSRREGDYGYTF.

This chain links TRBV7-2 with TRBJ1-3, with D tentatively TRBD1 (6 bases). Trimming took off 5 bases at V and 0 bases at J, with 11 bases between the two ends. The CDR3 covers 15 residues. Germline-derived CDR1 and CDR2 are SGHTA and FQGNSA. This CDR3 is CASSTRQDSGNTIYF. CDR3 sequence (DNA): TGTGCCAGCAGCACCCGACAGGACTCTGGAAACACCATATATTTT.

The CDR3: CASKMGARVHF. The CDR3 coding sequence is TGTGCCAGCAAAATGGGGGCGCGGGTCCACTTT. This chain connects TRBV6-5 to TRBJ1-6; D perhaps matches TRBD1 (6 bases). This CDR3 has 11 amino acids. V lost 7 bases and J lost 17, with 15 bases in between. CDR1 is MNHEY and CDR2 is SVGAGI in the germline V gene.

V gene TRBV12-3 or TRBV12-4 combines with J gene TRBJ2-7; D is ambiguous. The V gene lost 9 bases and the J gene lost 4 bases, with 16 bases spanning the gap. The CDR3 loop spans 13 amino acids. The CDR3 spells CARTGYRNYEQYV. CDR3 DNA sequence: TGTGCCAGAACCGGGTACCGAAATTACGAGCAGTACGTC.

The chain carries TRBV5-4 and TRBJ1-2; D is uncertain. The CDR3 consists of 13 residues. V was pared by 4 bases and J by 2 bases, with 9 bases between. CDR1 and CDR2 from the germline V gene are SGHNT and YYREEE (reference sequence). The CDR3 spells CASSLTENYGYTF. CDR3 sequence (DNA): TGTGCCAGCAGCCTGACGGAAAACTATGGCTACACCTTC.

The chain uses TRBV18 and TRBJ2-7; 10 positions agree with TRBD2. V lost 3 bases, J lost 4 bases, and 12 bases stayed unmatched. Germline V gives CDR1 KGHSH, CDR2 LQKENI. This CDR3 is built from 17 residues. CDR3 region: CASSPGLYLAGEYEQYF. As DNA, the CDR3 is TGTGCCAGCTCACCTGGCTTATACCTAGCGGGGGAGTACGAGCAGTACTTC.

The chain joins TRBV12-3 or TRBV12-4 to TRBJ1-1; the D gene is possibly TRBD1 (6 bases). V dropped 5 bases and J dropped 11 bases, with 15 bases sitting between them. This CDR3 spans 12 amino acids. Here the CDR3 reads CASSRTGYDAFF. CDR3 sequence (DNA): TGTGCCAGCAGTCGTACAGGGTATGACGCTTTCTTT.

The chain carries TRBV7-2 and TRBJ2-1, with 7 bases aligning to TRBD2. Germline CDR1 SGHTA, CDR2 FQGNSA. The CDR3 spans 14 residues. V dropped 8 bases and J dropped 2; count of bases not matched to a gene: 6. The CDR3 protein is CASVSGLTYNEQFF. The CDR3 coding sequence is TGTGCCAGCGTTAGCGGGTTGACCTACAATGAGCAGTTCTTC.

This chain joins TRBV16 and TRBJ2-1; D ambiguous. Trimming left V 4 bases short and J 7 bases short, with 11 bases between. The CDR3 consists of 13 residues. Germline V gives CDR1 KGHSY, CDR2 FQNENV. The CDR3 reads CASSPSSTNEQFF. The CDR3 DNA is TGTGCCAGCAGCCCAAGTAGTACGAATGAGCAGTTCTTC.

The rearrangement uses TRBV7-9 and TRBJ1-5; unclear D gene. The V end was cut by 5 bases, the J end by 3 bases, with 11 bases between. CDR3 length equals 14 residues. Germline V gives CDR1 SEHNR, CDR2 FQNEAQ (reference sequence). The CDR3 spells CASSGGNFNQPQHF. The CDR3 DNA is TGTGCCAGCAGCGGCGGGAATTTCAATCAGCCCCAGCATTTT.

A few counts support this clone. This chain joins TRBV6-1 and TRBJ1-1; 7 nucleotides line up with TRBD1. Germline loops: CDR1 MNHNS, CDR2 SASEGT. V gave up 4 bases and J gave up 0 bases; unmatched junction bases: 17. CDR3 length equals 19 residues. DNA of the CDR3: TGTGCCAGCAGTGTCGGGAGGGGGCTGGGAAGGAGAATGAACACTGAAGCTTTCTTT. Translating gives CASSVGRGLGRRMNTEAFF.

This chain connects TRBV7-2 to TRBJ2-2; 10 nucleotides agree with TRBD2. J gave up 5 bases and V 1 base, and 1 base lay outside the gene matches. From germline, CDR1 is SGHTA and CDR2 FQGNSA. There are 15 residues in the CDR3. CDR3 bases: TGTGCCAGCAGCTTAGTTAGCGGGGGGACCGGGGAGCTGTTTTTT. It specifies CASSLVSGGTGELFF.

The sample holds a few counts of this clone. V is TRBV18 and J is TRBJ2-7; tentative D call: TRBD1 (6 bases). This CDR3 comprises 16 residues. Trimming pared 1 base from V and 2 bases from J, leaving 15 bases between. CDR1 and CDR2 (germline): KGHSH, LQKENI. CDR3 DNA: TGTGCCAGCTCACCACGATCGACAGGTGTACCCTACGAGCAGTACTTC. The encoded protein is CASSPRSTGVPYEQYF.

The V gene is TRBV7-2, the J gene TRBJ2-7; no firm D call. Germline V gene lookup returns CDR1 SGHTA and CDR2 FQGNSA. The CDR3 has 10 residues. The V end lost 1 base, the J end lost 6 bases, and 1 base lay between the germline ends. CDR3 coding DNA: TGTGCCAGCAGCTTAGTCGAGCAGTACTTC. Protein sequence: CASSLVEQYF.

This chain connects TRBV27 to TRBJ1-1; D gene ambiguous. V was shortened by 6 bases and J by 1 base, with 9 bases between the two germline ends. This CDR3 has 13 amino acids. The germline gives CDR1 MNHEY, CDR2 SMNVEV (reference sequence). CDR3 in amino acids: CASSLTSNTEAFF. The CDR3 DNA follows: TGTGCCAGCAGCTTAACTTCGAACACTGAAGCTTTCTTT.

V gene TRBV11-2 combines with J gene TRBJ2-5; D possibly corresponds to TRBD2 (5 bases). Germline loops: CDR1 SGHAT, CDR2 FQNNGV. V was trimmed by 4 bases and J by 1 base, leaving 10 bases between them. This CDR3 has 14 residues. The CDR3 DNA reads TGTGCCAGCAGCTCGTGGACTTTCCAAGAGACCCAGTACTTC. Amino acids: CASSSWTFQETQYF.

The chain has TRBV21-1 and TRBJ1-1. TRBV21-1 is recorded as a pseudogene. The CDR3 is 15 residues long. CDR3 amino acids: CASSNVRRCVTEAFF. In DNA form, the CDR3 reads TGTGCCAGCAGCAATGTGAGAAGGTGTGTCACTGAAGCTTTCTTT.

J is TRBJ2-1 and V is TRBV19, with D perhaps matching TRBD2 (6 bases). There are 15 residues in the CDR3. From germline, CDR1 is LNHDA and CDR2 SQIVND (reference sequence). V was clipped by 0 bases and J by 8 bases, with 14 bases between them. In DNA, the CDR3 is TGTGCCAGTAGTATAGATCTTGGAGGGACGGATGAGCAGTTCTTC. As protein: CASSIDLGGTDEQFF.